Sequencing of this TCR beta chain was carried out in a study of shared clonotypes between healthy human individuals. Deep was the level at which the assay was run. This table comes from immunoSEQ multiplex PCR, and its TCRdb copy is limited to in-frame clones, with some not included. The profile shows 450,000 to 500,000 clones, around 73% of them singletons. The table lists this clone with a few counts. Germline loops: CDR1 SNHLY, CDR2 FYNNEI. This CDR3 region has 14 residues. Trimming left V 6 bases short and J 0 bases short, with 8 bases between. V and J are TRBV2 and TRBJ2-2; D is unclear. The TCR sequence derives from a woman aged 40 to 50 in good health. Some clones in this sample may be carry-over from other donors' samples. The material sequenced was PBMCs. The CDR3 protein is CASRLQPNTGELFF. The CDR3 DNA reads as TGTGCCAGCAGGTTGCAGCCGAACACCGGGGAGCTGTTTTTT.